The clone carrying this TCR beta chain was detected ten times or more. The antigen is not known. This CDR3 is built from 19 residues. CDR1 is SGHAT, CDR2 FQNNGV, per germline. V lost 1 base and J lost 0; bases outside the gene matches: 8. These data originate in a study of identical twins. Findings of the study overall: Models, which agreed with sharing between unrelated individuals, nonetheless underestimated the out-of-frame TCR alpha sharing seen in monozygotic twins. Excess sharing by twins proved weaker in beta out-of-frame sequences.

Through template switching, a universal primer site was introduced, and the cDNA contained unique molecular identifiers. TCRdb reprocessed the 5' RACE reads with MiXCR, giving one entry per CDR3 protein. The sample lists 250,000 or so distinct CDR3 sequences; 7.5% were seen once. Separately, the same data were catalogued under a study of yellow fever vaccine responses in identical twins.

The TCR sequence derives from a woman between 18 and 30 years old in good health. Sequencing was done on a sample of CD8+ T cells sorted from blood. The rearrangement links TRBV11-2 to TRBJ2-6; 8 bases match TRBD2. The DNA for the CDR3 is TGTGCCAGCAGCTTAGTTGATACTAGCGGACGCTCTGGGGCCAACGTCCTGACTTTC. It is translated as CASSLVDTSGRSGANVLTF. Based on the CDR3 plus reference TRBV11-2 and TRBJ2-6, the full variable domain is EAGVAQSPRYKIIEKRQSVAFWCNPISGHATLYWYQQILGQGPKLLIQFQNNGVVDDSQLPKDRFSAERLKGVDSTLKIQPAKLEDSAVYLCASSLVDTSGRSGANVLTFGAGSRLTVL.